Below, 30 T cell receptor beta chains from the same sample are listed, as sequenced in a study of identical twins (dated by TCRdb to the mid-2010s). Libraries were built with 5' RACE. The data were produced on an Illumina HiSeq 2000. Starting from the raw public reads, TCRdb applied fastp trimming at Q25, assembled clones with MiXCR and retained in-frame beta chains. Here each entry gathers all rows of one CDR3 protein and keeps the most common genes and DNA. Recorded for this sample are around 1.7 million distinct CDR3 sequences; 25% to 35% of them occurred a single time. The leading ten clones occupy about 0.27% of the sample. Sequencing was done on a sample of cord blood. These TCRs come from a newborn girl in good health.

The chain's CDR3 is CASSPNRVGYNSPLHF. CDR3 nucleotides: TGTGCCAGCAGCCCAAACAGGGTGGGGTATAATTCACCCCTCCACTTT. This chain connects TRBV12-3 or TRBV12-4 to TRBJ1-6; TRBD1 might be the D (6 bases). This CDR3 region has 16 residues. Between the trimmed V and J ends, which lost 6 bases and 4 bases, there was a span of 16 bases.

The V gene is TRBV27, the J gene TRBJ1-5; 11 bases line up with TRBD1. Germline CDR1 is MNHEY and CDR2 is SMNVEV (reference sequence). Trimming cost V 8 bases and J 6 bases; bases outside gene matches: 6. The length of the CDR3 is 14 residues. The DNA of the CDR3 is TGTGCCAGCCATGCCGGGACAGGGGGTCAGCCCCAGCATTTT. This codes for CASHAGTGGQPQHF.

This clonotype has a handful of counts. This rearrangement joins TRBV3-1 to TRBJ1-6, with TRBD1 as a possible D gene (5 bases). Germline loops: CDR1 LGHDT, CDR2 YNNKEL (reference sequence). CDR3 length equals 16 residues. Trimming stripped 0 bases from V and 6 bases from J, with 12 bases between. The CDR3 reads CASSQEREGPNSPLHF. The CDR3 nucleotides read TGTGCCAGCAGCCAAGAGCGAGAGGGACCTAATTCACCCCTCCACTTT.

This clonotype was observed a handful of times. The rearrangement joins TRBV10-1 to TRBJ2-5; TRBD1 agrees at 9 bases. Germline CDR1 is WNHNN and CDR2 is SYGVQD (reference sequence). Unmatched junction bases numbered 4, after V lost 0 bases and J lost 2 bases. This CDR3 comprises 16 residues. CDR3 residues: CASSESRTGVQETQYF. The CDR3, as DNA: TGCGCCAGCAGTGAGTCAAGGACAGGGGTACAAGAGACCCAGTACTTC.

CDR3 in DNA: TGTGCCAGCAGTTCCAGAGGTCCTCTCTCCTACAATGAGCAGTTCTTC. Translated: CASSSRGPLSYNEQFF. The chain carries TRBV12-3 or TRBV12-4 and TRBJ2-1; D gene uncertain. Trimming cost V 4 bases and J 0 bases, with 13 bases left between them. The CDR3 loop spans 16 amino acids.

In its sample, this clonotype was seen a few times. The chain recombines TRBV6-5 with TRBJ2-7; possible D gene TRBD1, 5 bases. The CDR3 is made up of 12 amino acids. Trimming removed 11 bases from V and 4 bases from J, with 15 bases in between. Germline V gives CDR1 MNHEY, CDR2 SVGAGI. The CDR3 is CARIQALYEQYF. CDR3 DNA sequence: TGTGCCCGCATACAGGCCTTATACGAGCAGTACTTC.

This clonotype showed up just a few times. The chain has TRBV2 and TRBJ1-1; no reliable D call. Germline V gene data show CDR1 as SNHLY and CDR2 as FYNNEI. Trimming took off 2 bases at V and 5 bases at J, with 12 bases between the two ends. The CDR3 length is 14 residues. CDR3 DNA: TGTGCCAGCAGTGAATGGTCGCGGAGGACTGAAGCTTTCTTT. Translating it yields CASSEWSRRTEAFF. Based on the CDR3 plus reference TRBV2 and TRBJ1-1, the full variable domain is EPEVTQTPSHQVTQMGQEVILRCVPISNHLYFYWYRQILGQKVEFLVSFYNNEISEKSEIFDDQFSVERPDGSNFTLKIRSTKLEDSAMYFCASSEWSRRTEAFFGQGTRLTVV.

This clonotype was seen only a few times. The rearrangement links TRBV5-1 to TRBJ2-5, with 9 nucleotides matching TRBD2. Looked up from germline, CDR1 is SGHRS and CDR2 is YFSETQ. CDR3 length: 18 amino acids. After removal of 3 bases from V and 3 bases from J, the junction contained 15 bases not matched to a gene. CDR3 coding DNA: TGCGCCAGCAGCTCTTATGCGTTAGCGGGGGAACGCAAAGAGACCCAGTACTTC. As protein: CASSSYALAGERKETQYF.

The chain carries TRBV20-1 and TRBJ2-1; 7 positions agree with TRBD2. Germline trimming cut 3 bases from V and 0 bases from J; bases unmatched to any gene: 5. Germline CDR1 is DFQATT and CDR2 is SNEGSKA (reference sequence). The CDR3 is made up of 15 amino acids. The CDR3 spells CSASFGGSSYNEQFF. The CDR3, as DNA: TGCAGTGCTAGCTTCGGGGGGAGCTCCTACAATGAGCAGTTCTTC.

The gene calls are TRBV6-1 and TRBJ2-3, with 9 bases fitting TRBD1. This CDR3 has 17 residues. V gave up 5 bases and J gave up 5 bases; unmatched junction bases: 14. CDR1 is MNHNS, CDR2 SASEGT, per germline. The CDR3 region is CASSPHWTGEGGDTQYF. In DNA form, the CDR3 reads TGTGCCAGCAGTCCCCACTGGACAGGGGAAGGTGGAGATACGCAGTATTTT.

The chain is built from TRBV29-1 and TRBJ1-1; TRBD1 might be the D (6 bases). The V end lost 4 bases, the J end lost 7 bases, and 13 bases lay between the germline ends. From germline, CDR1 is SQVTM and CDR2 ANQGSEA. The CDR3 has 12 residues. The CDR3 protein is CSVVPGEGEAFF. CDR3 nucleotides: TGCAGCGTTGTCCCAGGGGAAGGTGAAGCTTTCTTT.

The chain is built from TRBV19 and TRBJ2-5; tentative D call: TRBD1 (6 bases). V lost 3 bases and J lost 3, with 11 bases in between. CDR1 LNHDA and CDR2 SQIVND come from the germline V gene (reference sequence). The CDR3 loop spans 14 amino acids. The DNA for the CDR3 is TGTGCCAGTAGTATTGATCCAGGGGAAGAGACCCAGTACTTC. Translating it yields CASSIDPGEETQYF.

J is TRBJ2-5 and V is TRBV28; perhaps TRBD1 as D (6 bases). The CDR3 is made up of 15 amino acids. Germline V CDR1 and CDR2: MDHEN, SYDVKM. V lost 3 bases and J lost 0, with 11 bases in between. This chain's CDR3 is CASSLGALYQETQYF. CDR3 in DNA: TGTGCCAGCAGTTTGGGGGCCTTGTACCAAGAGACCCAGTACTTC.

The chain links TRBV5-1 to TRBJ1-4, with a tentative D call TRBD1 (5 bases). This CDR3 is built from 15 residues. The germline V and J ends were trimmed by 7 bases and 7 bases, with 20 bases remaining between them. The germline V gene encodes CDR1 SGHRS and CDR2 YFSETQ. CDR3 coding DNA: TGCGCCAGCGGGGGGTCGGGAATGGAGGGTGAAAAACTGTTTTTT. It codes for CASGGSGMEGEKLFF.

This clonotype turned up a few times. The J gene is TRBJ2-3, the V gene TRBV20-1; D might be TRBD2 (7 bases). Trimming took 0 bases from V and 5 from J, leaving 15 bases between them. CDR3 size: 15 residues. Germline-derived CDR1 and CDR2 are DFQATT and SNEGSKA (reference sequence). The CDR3 coding sequence is TGCAGTGCTAGAGAGAGGGGGGGGGTCAAAGATACGCAGTATTTT. Its translation is CSARERGGVKDTQYF.

There are a few counts of this clonotype. The genes are TRBV24-1 and TRBJ2-1; D may match TRBD1 or TRBD2 (6 bases each). In germline, CDR1 is KGHDR, CDR2 SFDVKD. The V and J ends lost 2 bases and 8 bases respectively, with 18 bases between them. This CDR3 has 16 residues. CDR3 coding DNA: TGTGCCACCAGTGATTGGGGGGCCGAGGGTGTGCATGAGCAGTTCTTC. This gives the protein CATSDWGAEGVHEQFF.

This chain uses TRBV25-1 with TRBJ1-1; TRBD1 matches at 7 bases. The CDR3 has 15 amino acids. Per the germline V gene, CDR1 is MGHDK and CDR2 is SYGVNS. J was trimmed by 7 bases and V by 5 bases; bases with no gene match: 13. The CDR3 here is CASSPYTGTDSEAFF. CDR3 coding DNA: TGTGCCAGCAGTCCATACACCGGGACAGACAGTGAAGCTTTCTTT.

This chain links TRBV18 with TRBJ1-6; maybe TRBD1 (6 bases). The V gene's germline CDR1 is KGHSH and CDR2 LQKENI. V was pared by 6 bases and J by 6 bases, with 12 bases between. This CDR3 has 14 amino acids. CDR3 sequence reads: CASSRDKSNSPLHF. Written as DNA, the CDR3 is TGTGCCAGCTCCCGGGACAAAAGTAATTCACCCCTCCACTTT. Complete variable domain (other parts from reference TRBV18 and TRBJ1-6): NAGVMQNPRHLVRRRGQEARLRCSPMKGHSHVYWYRQLPEEGLKFMVYLQKENIIDESGMPKERFSAEFPKEGPSILRIQQVVRGDSAAYFCASSRDKSNSPLHFGNGTRLTVT.

This clonotype turned up a few times. The chain has TRBV12-3 or TRBV12-4 and TRBJ1-2, with D unresolved. With 3 bases removed from V and 2 bases from J, the gap between germline ends came to 10 bases. The CDR3 is 14 residues long. CDR3 in amino acids: CASSFGRLNYGYTF. CDR3 nucleotide sequence: TGTGCCAGCAGTTTCGGCAGGTTGAACTATGGCTACACCTTC.

In regard to this clonotype: A read error may produce the germline difference seen at one junction end. The rearrangement joins TRBV19 to TRBJ2-1; a possible D gene is TRBD1 (6 bases). Per the germline V gene, CDR1 is LNHDA and CDR2 is SQIVND (reference sequence). This CDR3 comprises 17 residues. CDR3 sequence (DNA): TGTGCCCGTAGCTTGACAGGCCCAGCTAGGGTAAACAATGAGCAGTTCTTC. Its translation: CARSLTGPARVNNEQFF.

This chain uses TRBV5-1 with TRBJ1-2; D is perhaps TRBD1 (5 bases). The CDR3 totals 15 residues. V was pared by 4 bases and J by 7 bases, with 20 bases between. Germline lookup yields CDR1 SGHRS and CDR2 YFSETQ. As DNA, the CDR3 is TGCGCCAGCAGCCTTGGGTCCCAGGGAATCTGTGGCTACACCTTC. Its protein product is CASSLGSQGICGYTF.

The rearrangement uses TRBV6-1 and TRBJ1-2; no reliable D call. This CDR3 region has 13 residues. V lost 7 bases, J lost 0 bases, and 9 bases lay in between. The germline V gene has CDR1 MNHNS and CDR2 SASEGT. The CDR3 DNA is TGTGCCAGCAAAACAGCTCCTAACTATGGCTACACCTTC. Its protein is CASKTAPNYGYTF.

The chain uses TRBV11-2 and TRBJ2-7; no firm D call. Per the germline V gene, CDR1 is SGHAT and CDR2 is FQNNGV. This CDR3 region has 14 residues. The germline V and J ends were trimmed by 2 bases and 4 bases, with 12 bases remaining between them. CDR3 sequence reads: CASSLRASAYEQYF. DNA for the CDR3: TGTGCCAGCAGCTTACGAGCGTCTGCTTACGAGCAGTACTTC.

The table lists this clonotype with a few counts. V and J are TRBV27 and TRBJ2-1; 7 positions agree with TRBD1. The CDR3 spans 14 residues. V lost 8 bases, J lost 0 bases, and 4 bases stayed unmatched. Germline values: CDR1 MNHEY, CDR2 SMNVEV (reference sequence). The CDR3 sequence: CASRDSGSYNEQFF. The CDR3 region has the DNA TGTGCCAGCCGGGACAGTGGCTCCTACAATGAGCAGTTCTTC.

This clonotype was seen many times. V is TRBV29-1 and J is TRBJ1-2; unclear D gene. Germline V gives CDR1 SQVTM, CDR2 ANQGSEA. CDR3 length equals 13 residues. Trimming took 7 bases from V and 0 from J, leaving 12 bases between them. CDR3 in DNA: TGCAGCGCCGAACGGGGTTCTAACTATGGCTACACCTTC. This gives the protein CSAERGSNYGYTF.

The chain is built from TRBV28 and TRBJ2-3; 8 positions agree with TRBD2. This CDR3 contains 17 residues. V shed 2 bases and J 0 bases; nucleotides not matched to a gene: 7. The V gene's germline CDR1 is MDHEN and CDR2 SYDVKM. CDR3 in amino acids: CASSLGTRESSTDTQYF. CDR3 DNA: TGTGCCAGCAGTTTAGGGACTAGGGAATCTAGCACAGATACGCAGTATTTT.

The chain uses TRBV20-1 and TRBJ1-4, with a possible D match to TRBD1 (6 bases). The V gene's germline CDR1 is DFQATT and CDR2 SNEGSKA (reference sequence). The germline V and J ends were trimmed by 3 bases and 0 bases, with 8 bases remaining between them. This CDR3 has 14 residues. CDR3 region: CSARDSATNEKLFF. CDR3 in DNA: TGCAGTGCTAGGGACAGTGCAACTAATGAAAAACTGTTTTTT.

This clonotype has more than one count but fewer than ten. The CDR3 protein is CASSQYESEAGDTQYF. The DNA of the CDR3 is TGTGCCAGCAGCCAATACGAAAGCGAGGCGGGTGATACGCAGTATTTT. This chain uses TRBV3-1 with TRBJ2-3; D possibly corresponds to TRBD2 (5 bases). Germline V gene sequence: CDR1 LGHDT, CDR2 YNNKEL (reference sequence). The CDR3 has 16 residues. V was pared by 2 bases and J by 6 bases, with 18 bases between.

The chain is built from TRBV21-1 and TRBJ2-1; the tabulated D call, TRBD1, remains unverified against the DNA. TRBV21-1 is a pseudogene. This CDR3 is 17 amino acids long. The CDR3 loop is CASSTRGGLDRYNEQCF. The DNA of the CDR3 is TGTGCCAGCAGCACACGGGGGGGGCTCGATCGTTACAATGAGCAGTGCTTC.

The chain recombines TRBV20-1 with TRBJ2-7; 8 positions agree with TRBD2. This CDR3 has 15 residues. Germline CDR1 DFQATT, CDR2 SNEGSKA (reference sequence). V was clipped by 3 bases and J by 5 bases; unmatched bases: 12. In nucleotides, the CDR3 is TGCAGTGCTAGTGGCAGACTAGCGAAACTGAACGAGCAGTACTTC. It encodes CSASGRLAKLNEQYF.